A selection of T cell receptor beta chains follows, all from one sample in a study of T cell repertoires in cytomegalovirus infection. Using its own MiXCR run on the reads, TCRdb lists one record per CDR3 protein. The sample shows 200,000 to 250,000 distinct CDR3 sequences, over 20% of them seen only once. The sequenced sample was CD8+ T cells from PBMCs. The receptors were sampled from a human donor in good health (CMV status not recorded). Some clones in this sample may be carry-over from other donors' samples. Both conserved end residues are part of each CDR3. Fields, in order: D gene, J gene, clone size, V gene, CDR3 protein, CDR3 DNA. The D gene is left open where the match is weak. The size of a clone is reported for some rows only, either as once, few or many, or as a class for expanded clones.

>TRBD2|TRBJ2-1|NA|TRBV7-9
CASSLNGERGDPSSYNEQFF
TGTGCCAGCAGCTTAAATGGCGAGCGGGGGGACCCTAGCTCCTACAATGAGCAGTTCTTC
>NA|TRBJ1-1|NA|TRBV5-1
CASSLLGTNTEAFF
TGCGCCAGCAGCTTGCTAGGTACGAACACTGAAGCTTTCTTT
>NA|TRBJ1-2|NA|TRBV28
CASTLEWGHGYTF
TGTGCCAGCACCTTAGAGTGGGGGCATGGCTACACCTTC
>NA|TRBJ1-2|NA|TRBV2
CASSYPGRDNYGYTF
TGTGCCAGCAGTTACCCAGGCAGGGACAACTATGGCTACACCTTC
>NA|TRBJ1-2|many|TRBV10-3
CAISESGTRVYGYTF
TGTGCCATCAGTGAATCCGGGACAAGGGTATATGGCTACACCTTC
>NA|TRBJ2-5|NA|TRBV18
CASSPQFQETQYF
TGTGCCAGCTCACCACAGTTCCAAGAGACCCAGTACTTC
>NA|TRBJ1-5|few|TRBV4-1
CASSQIQGNQPQHF
TGCGCCAGCAGCCAAATACAGGGCAATCAGCCCCAGCATTTT
>TRBD2|TRBJ2-1|many|TRBV12-3/TRBV12-4
CASSPEGGYNEQFF
TGTGCCAGCAGTCCAGAGGGAGGGTACAATGAGCAGTTCTTC
>NA|TRBJ2-3|NA|TRBV11-2
CASSLGLVGLKDTQYF
TGTGCCAGCAGCTTAGGGCTAGTGGGCCTAAAAGATACGCAGTATTTT
>TRBD2|TRBJ2-7|NA|TRBV20-1
CSARDGGELSYEQYF
TGCAGTGCTAGAGATGGGGGGGAGCTCTCCTACGAGCAGTACTTC
>NA|TRBJ2-5|NA|TRBV28
CASNGDPSSAQYF
TGTGCCAGCAATGGGGATCCGTCTTCGGCCCAGTACTTC
>TRBD2|TRBJ2-3|many|TRBV12-3/TRBV12-4
CASSSTLAATDTQYF
TGTGCCAGCAGTTCCACACTAGCGGCCACAGATACGCAGTATTTT
>TRBD1|TRBJ2-1|NA|TRBV5-4
CASSFETGGWEQFF
TGTGCCAGCAGCTTTGAGACAGGGGGCTGGGAGCAGTTCTTC
>TRBD1|TRBJ1-3|NA|TRBV28
CASSSGGSGNTIYF
TGTGCCAGCAGCTCAGGGGGCTCTGGAAACACCATATATTTT
>NA|TRBJ2-2|many|TRBV7-3
CASSQGPYTGELFF
TGTGCCAGCAGCCAGGGACCTTACACCGGGGAGCTGTTTTTT
>TRBD1|TRBJ2-3|few|TRBV28
CASSSPTGGNADTQYF
TGTGCCAGCAGTTCCCCGACAGGGGGCAACGCAGATACGCAGTATTTT
>NA|TRBJ2-1|NA|TRBV19
CASSTQGGSYNEQFF
TGTGCCAGTAGTACCCAGGGTGGCTCCTACAATGAGCAGTTCTTC
>TRBD1|TRBJ2-1|NA|TRBV24-1
CAISRTGCSEQFF
TGTGCCATTTCACGGACAGGTTGCAGTGAGCAGTTCTTC
>NA|TRBJ2-7|NA|TRBV7-9
CASSLGASLEQYF
TGTGCCAGCAGCTTAGGGGCCTCCCTGGAGCAGTACTTC
>NA|TRBJ2-7|few|TRBV19
CAICGRSGPSRDEQYF
TGTGCCATCTGCGGACGGTCAGGACCCTCTCGAGACGAGCAGTACTTC
>NA|TRBJ2-7|NA|TRBV5-6
CASSVTGTGEQYF
TGTGCCAGCAGCGTTACAGGGACCGGCGAGCAGTACTTC
>NA|TRBJ2-7|NA|TRBV6-6
CASSYSRESEQYF
TGTGCCAGCAGTTACTCGAGGGAGTCCGAGCAGTACTTC
>NA|TRBJ2-1|few|TRBV29-1
CSVPGIYNEQFF
TGCAGCGTTCCCGGGATTTACAATGAGCAGTTCTTC
>NA|TRBJ2-7|few|TRBV28
CASSYMPPYEQYF
TGTGCCAGCAGTTACATGCCTCCATACGAGCAGTACTTC